This note documents a single T cell receptor (beta chain) sequence. The antigen remains unidentified. The data are from a study of T cell responses to AZD1222 COVID-19 vaccine. Study background: Pooling covered second doses at about 4 or about 12 weeks. Study findings and constraints: The donors showed a predominance of white British ancestry and of females, with possible underestimation of clonal diversity. At baseline, just five or six AZD1222 recipients tested seropositive. Repertoires in all cases were sampled only once the peak T cell response had passed.

The CDR3 consists of 16 residues. CDR1 is SGHDN and CDR2 is FVKESK in the germline V gene. V lost 4 bases to trimming and J lost 6 bases, with 19 bases between them. Produced via immunoSEQ multiplex PCR; TCRdb's table is partial and in-frame only. The data contain about 140,000 clones, more than 80% of them singletons. V usage is TRBV14 and J usage is TRBJ2-1; D possibly uses TRBD1 or TRBD2 (5 bases each). This specimen consisted of peripheral blood, obtained on day 0 of AZD1222 vaccination. The TCR was taken from an adult in good health. CDR3 sequence reads: CASSPFGTGLTNEQFF. CDR3 coding DNA: TGTGCCAGCAGCCCATTTGGGACCGGGCTAACCAATGAGCAGTTCTTC.